The following is a T cell receptor beta chain sequence with its context. Its antigen remains unknown. The data are from a study of T cell responses to AZD1222 COVID-19 vaccine. Study-wide results and limits: The repertoires were collected only after the peak T cell response. Nearly half of spike-specific TCRs reportedly target variant regions that are unmutated in the B.1.351 and B.1.1.7 variants. Baseline testing showed seropositivity in only a handful of AZD1222 recipients. Spike-specific TCR breadth and depth went up after people got two AZD1222 doses.

Generated by immunoSEQ multiplex PCR, the TCRdb table keeps only in-frame clones and is missing some. The sample has 150,000 to 200,000 clones; over 80% are singletons. V dropped 4 bases and J dropped 6 bases, with 13 bases sitting between them. The CDR3 consists of 13 residues. Germline V CDR1 and CDR2: SGHRS, YFSETQ. Here the sequenced sample was peripheral blood, taken on day 0 of AZD1222 vaccination. The chain is built from TRBV5-1 and TRBJ1-2; tentative D call: TRBD1 (5 bases). This sequence was found in an adult in good health. The CDR3 region has the DNA TGCGCCAGCAGCCCCGGGACGGCAGATGGCTACACCTTC. It specifies CASSPGTADGYTF.